The TCR beta chain described here comes from a study of cytomegalovirus exposure and HLA in healthy donors. The CDR3 has 13 amino acids. The V and J ends lost 0 bases and 8 bases respectively, with 8 bases between them. CDR1 is LGHNA, CDR2 YNFKEQ, per germline. The study ran its PCR with 60 Vbeta and 13 Jbeta primers. Profiling relied on immunoSEQ multiplex PCR, and the TCRdb table lists in-frame clones only, not all of them. Among roughly 74,000 clones listed, under 80% were seen once. The study sampled nominally healthy donors, though unrecorded immune exposures were likely. The chain carries TRBV4-2 and TRBJ2-1, with D uncertain. This TCR came from a man in his forties in good health and CMV-seronegative. The source material was PBMCs. The CDR3 loop is CASSQEVGYEQFF. DNA of the CDR3: TGTGCCAGCAGCCAAGAGGTCGGGTATGAGCAGTTCTTC.